This T cell receptor beta chain was sequenced for a study of blood T cell repertoires in COVID-19 (dated by TCRdb to the early 2020s). Study-level background: Collaborator samples came from the United States, Italy and Spain and covered acute and convalescent phases of COVID-19. The material from the prospective study consisted of cDNA or gDNA derived from T cells, B-cell-depleted T cells, or PBMCs. The samples were drawn from two sources: the first 160 participants of the ongoing ImmuneRACE study, and 1,200 or so subjects contributed by 6 global collaborators. Where available, HLA class I and class II types were obtained from metadata supplied by the sample provider rather than from assay-based typing. Sample metadata almost always included a de-identified subject ID, COVID-19 status, age in years and sex. The repertoires were made available in a free public database intended to serve as a resource for research on the immune response to SARS-CoV-2. Deeply sampled blood TCRbeta repertoires from subjects exposed to, actively infected with, or recovered from COVID-19 were included in the dataset. Broad study findings and their caveats: Clinical and demographic metadata were provided uncurated, with the amount varying by source and participant.

The immunoSEQ Assay, a bias-controlled multiplex PCR, was used to amplify TCRbeta CDR3 regions from genomic DNA. As for how the authors treated the data: The number of nucleated cells in each sample was estimated by amplification of reference gene primers within the assay. To quantify the absolute abundance of each unique TCRbeta CDR3 rearrangement, sequence reads were collapsed and filtered. For each sample, productive Simpson clonality was calculated by taking the square root of Simpson's diversity index across productive rearrangements. The source is immuneACCESS, and TCRdb retained only in-frame sequences with V and J called. Part of the clones is not carried over; for the studies checked, unresolved V genes explain less than half of this, and the remainder is unexplained. V, J and clone size are taken as reported in that table, and D and trimming were inferred from the DNA itself. The sample table holds around 23,000 clones, of which 75% to 90% were seen once. The biggest ten clones account for around 18% of the sample.

Each collaborating institution followed its own protocols to collect whole blood in K2EDTA tubes. For TCRbeta analysis, collaborators shipped samples in one of three forms: frozen whole blood, isolated PBMCs, or DNA extracted from either of those sample types. CDR1 and CDR2, looked up from the germline V gene, are SGHDT and YYEEEE. Spanning cysteine to phenylalanine, the CDR3 consists of 19 amino acids. The retained sequence is limited to the CDR3, 57 bases, with the frame set at the first base. Trimming costs V 2 bases and J 0 bases, and their ends lie 18 bases apart. To note about this clone: Its antigen specificity is not known. Base qualities are not provided; no much larger clone lies one nucleotide away.

The source of this sequence is a man aged 65-85 years with active COVID-19. The sequencing input was peripheral blood. The sequence joins TRBV5-6 to TRBJ1-6; a weak D assignment points to TRBD1 (6 bases agree). CDR3 region: CASSLGQPMQSSYNSPLHF. The sequenced DNA is TGTGCCAGCAGCTTAGGACAGCCTATGCAGAGCTCCTATAATTCACCCCTCCACTTT.